The clone carrying this T cell receptor (beta chain) was recorded once. Its target is unknown. This sample was included in a study of PD-1 blockade in classical Hodgkin lymphoma. Study conclusions and caveats: Patients starting nivolumab less than 1 year after ASCT had lower diversity and were excluded from later analyses.

Looked up from germline, CDR1 is LNHDA and CDR2 is SQIVND (reference sequence). This CDR3 region has 15 residues. Trimming took 6 bases from V and 7 from J; bases not matched to a gene: 7. In every patient, relapse followed autologous stem cell transplantation, while exposure to brentuximab vedotin differed. The patients, who had relapsed/refractory classical Hodgkin lymphoma, achieved best responses of complete response, partial response or progressive disease. Profiled with immunoSEQ multiplex PCR; TCRdb holds only in-frame clones, not every one. The sample holds over 25,000 clones, 70% to 75% seen once.

The TCR sequence derives from a human donor with classical Hodgkin lymphoma. The sample was peripheral blood mononuclear cells (PBMCs), taken before the second cycle of nivolumab. This chain uses TRBV19 with TRBJ1-6; 9 bases match TRBD1. CDR3 loop: CASRPQGAGNSPLHF. DNA for the CDR3: TGTGCCAGTAGACCACAGGGGGCAGGGAATTCACCCCTCCACTTT.